This TCR beta chain was retrieved from a study of T cell responses to AZD1222 COVID-19 vaccine. Recipients boosted at about 4 weeks or about 12 weeks are pooled. This clone was detected only once. Its antigen is as yet unknown. Assay used: immunoSEQ multiplex PCR; TCRdb lists only in-frame clones, some missing. The sample records under 200,000 clones, 70% to 90% being singletons. Study results and limitations: Of spike-specific TCRs, nearly half reportedly target regions left unmutated in variants. Only a handful of AZD1222 recipients were seropositive at baseline.

Specimen: peripheral blood, collected 28 days after the second AZD1222 dose. The TCR originated in an adult who received the AZD1222 COVID-19 vaccine.

CDR3 bases: TGCGCCAGCAGCCTCGGGACAGGGGGGAATGAAAAACTGTTTTTT. Its protein product is CASSLGTGGNEKLFF. The gene calls are TRBV5-1 and TRBJ1-4, with 11 positions matching TRBD1. V was clipped by 4 bases and J by 5 bases; unmatched bases: 4. Looked up from germline, CDR1 is SGHRS and CDR2 is YFSETQ. The CDR3 consists of 15 residues.